The 4 T cell receptor beta chains in this list originate from one sample, sequenced in a study of human T cells and chemical hapten exposure. MiXCR, run by TCRdb on the RACE reads, gives a single entry per CDR3 protein. Of roughly 71,000 distinct CDR3 sequences listed, around 6.5% are singletons. Described time point: healthy volunteer bleed at 6 weeks. The study extracted total RNA from unfractionated whole blood. Sequencing was done on a sample of whole blood. Receptors were obtained from a female donor in good health. Some clones in this sample may be carry-over from other donors' samples.

This clonotype was counted many times. The chain is built from TRBV29-1 and TRBJ2-3, with TRBD2 as a possible D gene (6 bases). CDR3 length: 16 residues. Germline lookup yields CDR1 SQVTM and CDR2 ANQGSEA. V lost 6 bases and J 6 bases, leaving 25 bases between the germline ends. CDR3 DNA: TGCAGCGTCGGAGGACCGGGGGTAAGATCACAGGATACGCAGTATTTT. This gives the protein CSVGGPGVRSQDTQYF.

This clonotype has only a few counts. The rearrangement uses TRBV10-3 and TRBJ2-3; TRBD2 aligns across 9 bases. V shed 4 bases and J 6 bases; nucleotides not matched to a gene: 8. The length of the CDR3 is 15 residues. Looked up from germline, CDR1 is ENHRY and CDR2 is SYGVKD. The CDR3 bases are TGTGCCATCAGTGGTAGTAGCGGGAGCTTGGATACGCAGTATTTT. Residues: CAISGSSGSLDTQYF.

This clonotype was seen ten or more times. This sequence joins TRBV6-5 and TRBJ2-1; D remains ambiguous. Germline loops: CDR1 MNHEY, CDR2 SVGAGI. This CDR3 is 11 amino acids long. Trimming left V 5 bases short and J 10 bases short, with 9 bases between. CDR3 region: CASSDPTEQFF. CDR3 sequence (DNA): TGTGCCAGCAGTGACCCGACAGAGCAGTTCTTC.

This clonotype was observed a handful of times. The rearrangement uses TRBV5-1 and TRBJ2-2; 10 bases agree with TRBD1. V shed 2 bases and J 5 bases; nucleotides not matched to a gene: 3. This CDR3 is 15 amino acids long. Germline CDR1 SGHRS, CDR2 YFSETQ. As DNA, the CDR3 is TGCGCCAGCAGCTTAGACAGGGGGCAAACCGGGGAGCTGTTTTTT. The encoded protein is CASSLDRGQTGELFF.